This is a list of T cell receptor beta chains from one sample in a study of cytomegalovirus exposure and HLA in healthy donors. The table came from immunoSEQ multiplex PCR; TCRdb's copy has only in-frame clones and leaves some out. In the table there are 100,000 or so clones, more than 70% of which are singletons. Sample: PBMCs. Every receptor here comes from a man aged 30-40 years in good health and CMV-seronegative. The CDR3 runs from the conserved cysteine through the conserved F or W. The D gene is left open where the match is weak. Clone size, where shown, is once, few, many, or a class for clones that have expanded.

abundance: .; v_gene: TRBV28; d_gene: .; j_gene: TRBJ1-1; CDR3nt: TGTGCCAGCAGTTCTTATGTCCCCGGGAGGGGGAACACTGAAGCTTTCTTT; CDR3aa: CASSSYVPGRGNTEAFF
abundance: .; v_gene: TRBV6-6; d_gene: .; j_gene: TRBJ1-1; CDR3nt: TGTGCCAGCAGTTACTCGAATCCAGGCATGAACACTGAAGCTTTCTTT; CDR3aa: CASSYSNPGMNTEAFF
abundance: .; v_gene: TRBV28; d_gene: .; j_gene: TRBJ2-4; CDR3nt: TGTGCCAGCACCCCCCGAATCGGCGGCAAAAACATTCAGTACTTC; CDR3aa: CASTPRIGGKNIQYF
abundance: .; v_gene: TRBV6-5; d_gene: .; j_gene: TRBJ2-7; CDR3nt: TGTGCCAGCAGTATGACAGAGTCCTACGAGCAGTACTTC; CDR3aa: CASSMTESYEQYF
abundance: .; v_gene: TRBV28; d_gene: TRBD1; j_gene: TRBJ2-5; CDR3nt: TGTGCCAGCACAGCCAGGGGGGAGACCCAGTACTTC; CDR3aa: CASTARGETQYF
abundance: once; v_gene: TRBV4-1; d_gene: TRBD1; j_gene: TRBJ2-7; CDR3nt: TGCGCCAGCAGCACGACCGGGACAGAGAAGTACGAGCAGTACTTC; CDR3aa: CASSTTGTEKYEQYF
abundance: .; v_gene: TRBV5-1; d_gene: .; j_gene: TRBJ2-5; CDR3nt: TGCGCCAGCAGCCCCTCCGGGCGGGTCCAAGAGACCCAGTACTTC; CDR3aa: CASSPSGRVQETQYF
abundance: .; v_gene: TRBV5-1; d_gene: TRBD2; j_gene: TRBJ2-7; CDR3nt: TGCGCCAGCAGCTTGACGGGGGCCAGCGGGAGCGTCTCCTACGAGCAGTACTTC; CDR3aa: CASSLTGASGSVSYEQYF
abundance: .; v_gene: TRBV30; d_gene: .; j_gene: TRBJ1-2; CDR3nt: TGTGCCTGGAGTGTAGGGAGGGACTATGGCTACACCTTC; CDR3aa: CAWSVGRDYGYTF
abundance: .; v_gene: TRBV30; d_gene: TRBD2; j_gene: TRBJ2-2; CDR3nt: TGTGCCTGGAGTACCTCGGGCGGGAGGGGTACCGGGGAGCTGTTTTTT; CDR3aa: CAWSTSGGRGTGELFF
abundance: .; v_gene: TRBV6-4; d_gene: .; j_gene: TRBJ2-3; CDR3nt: TGTGCCAGCAGCGCGACAGGAGAGACAGATACGCAGTATTTT; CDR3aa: CASSATGETDTQYF
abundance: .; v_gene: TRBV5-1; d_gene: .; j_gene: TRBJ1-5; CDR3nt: TGCGCCAGCAGCTTGACGGGGTATAGCAATCAGCCCCAGCATTTT; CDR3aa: CASSLTGYSNQPQHF
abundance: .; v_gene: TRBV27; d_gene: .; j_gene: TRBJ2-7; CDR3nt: TGTGCCAGCAGTTTATCGGGGCTAGTGCACGGCTACGAGCAGTACTTC; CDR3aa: CASSLSGLVHGYEQYF
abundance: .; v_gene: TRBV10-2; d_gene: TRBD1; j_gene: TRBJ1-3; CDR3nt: TGCGCCAGCAGGGCTAACAGGGGGCGAGTAAACACCATATATTTT; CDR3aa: CASRANRGRVNTIYF
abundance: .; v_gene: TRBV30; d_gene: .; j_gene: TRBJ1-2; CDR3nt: TGTGCCTGGAGTGTCAGCCAGGGAGGCTACACCTTC; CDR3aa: CAWSVSQGGYTF
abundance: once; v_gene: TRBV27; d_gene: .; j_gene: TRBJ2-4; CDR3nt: TGTGCCAGCAGTTTCGGGGGGCCGCAAAAAAACATTCAGTACTTC; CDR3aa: CASSFGGPQKNIQYF
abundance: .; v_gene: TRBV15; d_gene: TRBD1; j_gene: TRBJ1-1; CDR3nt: TGTGCCACCGTAGGACAGGGGAGCGGGAACACTGAAGCTTTCTTT; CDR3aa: CATVGQGSGNTEAFF
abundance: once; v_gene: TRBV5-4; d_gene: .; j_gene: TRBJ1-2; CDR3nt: TGTGCCAGCAGCATACAGGGAGAAGGCTACACCTTC; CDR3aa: CASSIQGEGYTF
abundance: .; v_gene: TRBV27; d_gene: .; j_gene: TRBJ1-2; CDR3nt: TGTGCCAGCAGTTTACGAACAGGGAGCCATGGCTACACCTTC; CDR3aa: CASSLRTGSHGYTF
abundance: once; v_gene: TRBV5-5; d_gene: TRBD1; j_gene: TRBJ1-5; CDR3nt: TGTGCCAGCAGCCCGGGGACAGGGGAATTCAATCAGCCCCAGCATTTT; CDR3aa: CASSPGTGEFNQPQHF
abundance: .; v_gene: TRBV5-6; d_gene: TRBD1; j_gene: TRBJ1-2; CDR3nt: TGTGCCAGCAGCTTGTCCGCGCGGCAGGGGGATAACTATGGCTACACCTTC; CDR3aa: CASSLSARQGDNYGYTF
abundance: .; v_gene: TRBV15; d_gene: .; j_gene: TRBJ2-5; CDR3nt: TGTGCCACCAGCAGAGATCAGGGTCTAGAAGAGACCCAGTACTTC; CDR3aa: CATSRDQGLEETQYF
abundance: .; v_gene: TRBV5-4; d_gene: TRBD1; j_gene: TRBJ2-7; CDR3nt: TGTGCCAGCAGCTCGGAAGCCCGGGACAGGGGGTCCCACGAGCAGTACTTC; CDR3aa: CASSSEARDRGSHEQYF
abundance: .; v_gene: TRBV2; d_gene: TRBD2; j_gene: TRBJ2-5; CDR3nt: TGTGCCAGCAAATCTAGCGGGGGGGCTTGGGAGACCCAGTACTTC; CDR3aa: CASKSSGGAWETQYF
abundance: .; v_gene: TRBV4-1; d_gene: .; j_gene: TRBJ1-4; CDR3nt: TGCGCCAGCAGCCAAGAATACCCCGGGCCCCAGGGGCGGTTTTTT; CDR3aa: CASSQEYPGPQGRFF
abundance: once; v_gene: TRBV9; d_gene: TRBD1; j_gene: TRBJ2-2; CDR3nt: TGTGCCAGCAGCGCGGGACGGGACAGGGTGAACGGGGAGCTGTTTTTT; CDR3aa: CASSAGRDRVNGELFF